This TCR beta chain was profiled in a study of radiation and T cells in renal cell carcinoma. Time point reported: blood 4 weeks post-SBRT, at nephrectomy. Treatment noted: 15 Gy SBRT to primary tumor, nephrectomy 4 weeks later. Assay used: immunoSEQ multiplex PCR; TCRdb lists only in-frame clones, some missing. The table has 80,000 or so clones, roughly nine tenths seen once. The length of the CDR3 is 15 residues. In germline, CDR1 is MNHNS, CDR2 SASEGT. Trimming took 3 bases from V and 5 from J; bases not matched to a gene: 7. The sequenced sample was blood, obtained from a patient whose treatment included radiotherapy and nephrectomy. This chain uses TRBV6-1 with TRBJ1-2, with 9 nucleotides matching TRBD1. This clonotype was sampled from a woman in her 70s with renal cell carcinoma. Here the CDR3 DNA reads TGTGCCAGCAGTGAGGTACAGGGGGCGGGGTATGGCTACACCTTC. Translating it yields CASSEVQGAGYGYTF.